One and the same sample provided the 14 T cell receptor beta chains below, sequenced in a study of OX40 agonist ivuxolimab in advanced cancers. Using immunoSEQ multiplex PCR, the repertoire was profiled, and TCRdb retains in-frame clones only, with some absent. The top ten clones hold around 2% of a sample with under 80,000 clones, roughly 91% of them seen once. The specimen comprised CD4+ or CD8+ T cells sorted from blood, sampled in a trial of the OX40 agonist ivuxolimab. The receptors originated from an adult with an advanced solid tumor such as melanoma, head and neck, liver or kidney cancer.

This rearrangement joins TRBV2 to TRBJ2-6; possible D gene TRBD1, 6 bases. In germline, CDR1 is SNHLY, CDR2 FYNNEI. CDR3 length: 15 residues. Trimming cost V 4 bases and J 4 bases, with 11 bases left between them. CDR3 protein: CASSVGTLGANVLTF. DNA of the CDR3: TGTGCCAGCAGTGTAGGGACACTGGGGGCCAACGTCCTGACTTTC.

The chain uses TRBV6-6 and TRBJ2-1, with D possibly TRBD1 on 7 matching bases. Trimming shortened V by 5 bases and J by 8 bases, and 16 bases separated the two germline ends. The CDR3 sequence is 14 residues long. Germline V CDR1 and CDR2: MNHNY, SVGAGI (reference sequence). CDR3 amino acids: CASSPSEGADEQFF. CDR3 nucleotides: TGTGCCAGCAGTCCTTCGGAGGGGGCCGATGAGCAGTTCTTC.

J is TRBJ2-6 and V is TRBV7-3; TRBD2 agrees at 7 bases. CDR1 SGHTA and CDR2 FQGTGA come from the germline V gene. Trimming cost V 1 base and J 1 base; bases outside gene matches: 1. The CDR3 extends over 16 amino acids. CDR3 in DNA: TGTGCCAGCAGCTTAAGAGCGGGGTCTGGGGCCAACGTCCTGACTTTC. Protein sequence: CASSLRAGSGANVLTF.

The genes are TRBV28 and TRBJ2-7; 7 nucleotides align to TRBD2. Germline V lookup: CDR1 MDHEN, CDR2 SYDVKM. V shed 8 bases and J 0 bases; nucleotides not matched to a gene: 10. The CDR3 runs to 15 residues. The CDR3 spells CASLGIGRGSYEQYF. CDR3 in DNA: TGTGCCAGCCTTGGGATAGGGAGGGGCTCCTACGAGCAGTACTTC.

CDR3 bases: TGTGCCAGCACCCCCGGCGGGGCTAGCACAGATACGCAGTATTTT. Its translation: CASTPGGASTDTQYF. This sequence joins TRBV28 and TRBJ2-3; D possibly corresponds to TRBD2 (6 bases). Trimming removed 7 bases at V and 0 bases at J, with 14 bases between. CDR3 length equals 15 residues. Germline-derived CDR1 and CDR2 are MDHEN and SYDVKM. Complete variable domain (other parts from reference TRBV28 and TRBJ2-3): DVKVTQSSRYLVKRTGEKVFLECVQDMDHENMFWYRQDPGLGLRLIYFSYDVKMKEKGDIPEGYSVSREKKERFSLILESASTNQTSMYLCASTPGGASTDTQYFGPGTRLTVL.

The chain is built from TRBV10-1 and TRBJ2-5, with D perhaps TRBD2 (6 bases). The CDR3 is made up of 13 amino acids. Trimming left V 5 bases short and J 0 bases short, with 7 bases between. Germline-derived CDR1 and CDR2 are WNHNN and SYGVQD (reference sequence). DNA for the CDR3: TGCGCCAGCAGTCCGGGAGACCAAGAGACCCAGTACTTC. This sequence encodes CASSPGDQETQYF.

The rearrangement uses TRBV19 and TRBJ2-2; TRBD2 matches 8 bases. There are 14 residues in the CDR3. Looked up from germline, CDR1 is LNHDA and CDR2 is SQIVND (reference sequence). Germline trimming cut 7 bases from V and 4 bases from J; bases unmatched to any gene: 5. The CDR3 loop reads CASMNSGGTGELFF. The DNA for the CDR3 is TGTGCCAGTATGAACAGCGGGGGCACCGGGGAGCTGTTTTTT. The full variable domain, in which reference TRBV19 and TRBJ2-2 provide the parts outside the CDR3, is DGGITQSPKYLFRKEGQNVTLSCEQNLNHDAMYWYRQDPGQGLRLIYYSQIVNDFQKGDIAEGYSVSREKKESFPLTVTSAQKNPTAFYLCASMNSGGTGELFFGEGSRLTVL.

The chain combines TRBV7-9 with TRBJ2-3; weak D call: TRBD2 (6 bases). The CDR3 runs 13 residues. Germline V gives CDR1 SEHNR, CDR2 FQNEAQ (reference sequence). V was pared by 8 bases and J by 2 bases, with 11 bases between. The CDR3 DNA reads TGTGCCAGCTCCGAGCGGGCCACAGATACGCAGTATTTT. It translates to CASSERATDTQYF.

This chain uses TRBV20-1 with TRBJ1-1, with D unresolved. The CDR3 is 11 residues long. Trimming removed 0 bases at V and 1 base at J, with 0 bases between. Germline CDR1 DFQATT, CDR2 SNEGSKA (reference sequence). In nucleotides, the CDR3 is TGCAGTGCTAGAGAGAACACTGAAGCTTTCTTT. Protein: CSARENTEAFF.

V usage is TRBV5-6 and J usage is TRBJ2-1; 10 nucleotides align to TRBD2. CDR3 size: 16 residues. V dropped 0 bases and J dropped 3; count of bases not matched to a gene: 3. Germline CDR1 and CDR2: SGHDT and YYEEEE. In nucleotides, the CDR3 is TGTGCCAGCAGCTTGGGTACTAGCGGGGTCTACAATGAGCAGTTCTTC. Protein product: CASSLGTSGVYNEQFF.

CDR3 residues: CASSGRNQPQHF. The DNA for the CDR3 is TGTGCCAGCAGTGGGCGCAATCAGCCCCAGCATTTT. The chain employs TRBV6-5 and TRBJ1-5; unclear D gene. The CDR3 has 12 amino acids. Trimming removed 5 bases from V and 2 bases from J, with 4 bases in between. Germline CDR1 MNHEY, CDR2 SVGAGI.

The chain couples TRBV6-1 to TRBJ2-2; possibly TRBD2 for D (6 bases). The length of the CDR3 is 16 residues. Trimming cost V 4 bases and J 2 bases, with 14 bases left between them. Germline V gene lookup returns CDR1 MNHNS and CDR2 SASEGT. The CDR3 region is CASSVRLVGNTGELFF. CDR3 sequence (DNA): TGTGCCAGCAGTGTCCGACTAGTCGGAAACACCGGGGAGCTGTTTTTT.

V and J are TRBV30 and TRBJ1-1, with 7 bases matching TRBD1. The CDR3 length is 14 residues. The germline V gene has CDR1 GTSNPN and CDR2 SVGIG (reference sequence). V gave up 5 bases and J gave up 2 bases; unmatched junction bases: 8. CDR3 sequence reads: CAWFKQGLNTEAFF. Written as DNA, the CDR3 is TGTGCCTGGTTTAAACAGGGGCTAAACACTGAAGCTTTCTTT.

V and J are TRBV7-9 and TRBJ2-3; tentatively, D is TRBD1 (6 bases). V was cut by 9 bases and J by 0 bases, with 28 bases left in between. CDR3 size: 19 residues. CDR1 and CDR2 from the germline V gene are SEHNR and FQNEAQ (reference sequence). CDR3 residues: CASNYIENRAVWSTDTQYF. The CDR3 bases are TGTGCCAGTAATTATATCGAAAACAGGGCTGTTTGGAGCACAGATACGCAGTATTTT.